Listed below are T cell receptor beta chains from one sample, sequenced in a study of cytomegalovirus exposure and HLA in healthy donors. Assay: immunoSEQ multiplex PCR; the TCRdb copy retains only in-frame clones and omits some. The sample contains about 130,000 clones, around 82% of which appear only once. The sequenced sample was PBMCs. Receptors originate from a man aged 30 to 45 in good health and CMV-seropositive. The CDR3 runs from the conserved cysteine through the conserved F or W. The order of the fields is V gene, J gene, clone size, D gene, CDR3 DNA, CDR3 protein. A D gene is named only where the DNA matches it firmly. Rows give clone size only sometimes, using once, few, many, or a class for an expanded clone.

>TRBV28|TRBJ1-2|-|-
TGTGCCAGCAGTTCCCGGGAGCCGATGGGCTACACCTTC
CASSSREPMGYTF
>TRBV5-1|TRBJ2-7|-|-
TGCGCCAGCAGCTTGCCGGAAGTTCCAGCCAGCGGAGACGATGGTTCGCAGTACTTC
CASSLPEVPASGDDGSQYF
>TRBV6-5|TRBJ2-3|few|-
TGTGCCAGCAGTTGGGGGCCAGATACGCAGTATTTT
CASSWGPDTQYF
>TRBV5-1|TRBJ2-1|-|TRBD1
TGCGCCAGCAGCGGGGGGACAGGGAGCTCCTACAATGAGCAGTTCTTC
CASSGGTGSSYNEQFF
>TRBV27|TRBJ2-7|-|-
TGTGCCAGCAGATCACAGCCTCCTAACGAGCAGTACTTC
CASRSQPPNEQYF
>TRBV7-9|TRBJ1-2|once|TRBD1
TGTGCCAGCAGCTCCCCCAGGGGGCTCGATGGCTACACCTTC
CASSSPRGLDGYTF
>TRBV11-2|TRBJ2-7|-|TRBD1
TGTGCCAGCAGCTTAACCGGGACAGGAAACGAGCAGTACTTC
CASSLTGTGNEQYF
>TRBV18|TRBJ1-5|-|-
TGTGCCAGCTCACCCGGGAGGGTAGATCAGCCCCAGCATTTT
CASSPGRVDQPQHF
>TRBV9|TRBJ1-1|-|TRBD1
TGTGCCAGCAGCCCACAGGGGGCCACTGAAGCTTTCTTT
CASSPQGATEAFF
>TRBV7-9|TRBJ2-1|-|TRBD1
TGTGCCAGCAGCTTAGCTAGTGACAGGGGGATGTATGAGCAGTTCTTC
CASSLASDRGMYEQFF
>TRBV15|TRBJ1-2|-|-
TGTGCCACCAGCAGAGATCAGTTGGAGGGAATACGGGGCTACACCTTC
CATSRDQLEGIRGYTF
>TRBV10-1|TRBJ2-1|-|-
TGCGCCAGCAGTGAGGACGGCAGGGCAAAGCAGTTCTTC
CASSEDGRAKQFF
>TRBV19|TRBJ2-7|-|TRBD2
TGTGCCAGTAGTACATCCGGGACTAGGTCCCCCGAGCAGTACTTC
CASSTSGTRSPEQYF
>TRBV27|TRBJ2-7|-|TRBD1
TGTGCCAGCAGACCATTGGACAGGGTAGACGAGCAGTACTTC
CASRPLDRVDEQYF
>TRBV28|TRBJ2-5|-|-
TGTGCCAGCTGTCTTGTGTGGGCTCCGGAGGCCCAGTACTTC
CASCLVWAPEAQYF
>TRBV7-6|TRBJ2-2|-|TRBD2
TGTGCCAGCAGCCAGGGACTAGCGGACACCGGGGAGCTGTTTTTT
CASSQGLADTGELFF
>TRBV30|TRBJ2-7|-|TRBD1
TGTGCCTGGAGTGGGGGACAGGGGTGGAGGTCCTACGAGCAGTACTTC
CAWSGGQGWRSYEQYF
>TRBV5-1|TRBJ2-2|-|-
TGCGCCAGCAGCTTGACTTCGGGGGAACGCACCGGGGAGCTGTTTTTT
CASSLTSGERTGELFF
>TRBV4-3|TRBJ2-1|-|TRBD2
TGCGCCAGCAGCCAGGGACTAGCGGGGCGTCATAATGAGCAGTTCTTC
CASSQGLAGRHNEQFF
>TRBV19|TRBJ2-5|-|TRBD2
TGTGCCAGTAGCCCTAGCGGGGAAGTCGAGACCCAGTACTTC
CASSPSGEVETQYF
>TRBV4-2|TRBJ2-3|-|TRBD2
TGTGCCAGCAGCCAAGCTAGCGGGAGGGCCGGGGATACGCAGTATTTT
CASSQASGRAGDTQYF
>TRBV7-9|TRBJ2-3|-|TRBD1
TGTGCCAGCAGCTGGGGCGGGGACAGGGCCACAGATACGCAGTATTTT
CASSWGGDRATDTQYF
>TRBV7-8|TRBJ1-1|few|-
TGTGCCAGCAGCGGTAGGGAGAGTAAAAGGACGACTGAAGCTTTCTTT
CASSGRESKRTTEAFF
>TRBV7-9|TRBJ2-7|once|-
TGTGCCAGCAGTCCCGGGTGGATCTTGGAGGACGAGCAGTACTTC
CASSPGWILEDEQYF
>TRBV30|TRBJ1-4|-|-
TGTGCCTGGAGTGTACAATCGGACAGTTTGGCCGGCAAAAAACTGTTTTTT
CAWSVQSDSLAGKKLFF
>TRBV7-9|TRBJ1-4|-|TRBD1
TGTGCCTTGGAGGAGGGGGCTGATGAAAAACTGTTTTTT
CALEEGADEKLFF
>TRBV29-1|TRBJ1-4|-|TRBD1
TGCAGCGCCGGACAGGGGGCAGATGAAAAACTGTTTTTT
CSAGQGADEKLFF
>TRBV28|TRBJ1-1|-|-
TGTGCCAGCAGTTTTATCGGGAACACTGAAGCTTTCTTT
CASSFIGNTEAFF
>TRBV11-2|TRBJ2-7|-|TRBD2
TGTGCCAGCAGCTTAAGTACTAGCGGGAGTACTTACGAGCAGTACTTC
CASSLSTSGSTYEQYF
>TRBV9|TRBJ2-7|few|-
TGTGCCAGCAGCGAGGGCCCCGGGGGAGGCTACGAGCAGTACTTC
CASSEGPGGGYEQYF
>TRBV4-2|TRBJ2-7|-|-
TGTGCCAGCAGCCAAGACCTAAGCTCCGAGCAGTACTTC
CASSQDLSSEQYF